One sample yielded the 10 T cell receptor beta chains listed below, sequenced in a study of identical twins. TCRdb analysed the 5' RACE reads with MiXCR anew, one entry per CDR3 protein. The data show approximately 700,000 distinct CDR3 sequences, around a sixth seen once. These data were also reused for a study on T cells expressing NK-cell markers.

The sample consisted of PBMCs. Receptor source: a woman in her late teens or twenties in good health.

V usage is TRBV5-1 and J usage is TRBJ2-5; maybe TRBD1 (7 bases). The germline V gene has CDR1 SGHRS and CDR2 YFSETQ. The CDR3 consists of 16 residues. Trimming removed 6 bases at V and 3 bases at J, with 21 bases between. CDR3 bases: TGCGCCAGCAATCCTCGGGGCGGGACAGCGAAAGAGACCCAGTACTTC. It translates to CASNPRGGTAKETQYF.

The chain carries TRBV19 and TRBJ2-5, with 8 bases identical to TRBD1. In germline, CDR1 is LNHDA, CDR2 SQIVND (reference sequence). Trimming removed 6 bases from V and 6 bases from J; junction bases left unmatched: 6. This CDR3 comprises 13 residues. The CDR3 here is CASSDRGRQTQYF. The DNA of the CDR3 is TGTGCCAGTAGCGACAGGGGTAGGCAGACCCAGTACTTC.

The gene calls are TRBV6-7 and TRBJ2-7, with 10 bases identical to TRBD1. TRBV6-7 is reported as an ORF; its role is uncertain. The CDR3 is 14 amino acids. Germline trimming cut 4 bases from V and 4 bases from J; bases unmatched to any gene: 4. This CDR3 reads CASSCGQGGYEQYF. CDR3 coding DNA: TGTGCCAGCAGTTGTGGACAGGGGGGATACGAGCAGTACTTC.

The chain carries TRBV28 and TRBJ2-7; either TRBD1 or TRBD2 may fit D (5 bases each). The CDR3 contains 15 residues. The V gene's germline CDR1 is MDHEN and CDR2 SYDVKM. Trimming cost V 0 bases and J 1 base, with 10 bases left between them. Written as DNA, the CDR3 is TGTGCCAGCAGTTTATGGGGGGAATATTCCTACGAGCAGTACTTC. Translation: CASSLWGEYSYEQYF.

CDR3 protein: CARITGSRLVYEQYF. The DNA of the CDR3 is TGCGCCAGGATCACAGGGAGCCGGCTAGTCTACGAGCAGTACTTC. This chain uses TRBV10-2 with TRBJ2-7; weak D call: TRBD1 (6 bases). This CDR3 has 15 amino acids. Between the trimmed V and J ends, which lost 9 bases and 3 bases, there was a span of 21 bases. Germline CDR1 and CDR2: WSHSY and SAAADI.

This clonotype was found a few times. In nucleotides, the CDR3 is TGTGCCAGCAAAACAGGGAGACTAGGAAAACTGTTTTTT. Translating it yields CASKTGRLGKLFF. V is TRBV12-3 or TRBV12-4 and J is TRBJ1-4; maybe TRBD1 (6 bases). Trimming removed 7 bases at V and 10 bases at J, with 16 bases between. This CDR3 spans 13 amino acids.

This chain joins TRBV6-1 and TRBJ2-3; TRBD2 matches 11 bases. The CDR3 covers 14 residues. Germline CDR1 and CDR2: MNHNS and SASEGT. The V segment lost 11 bases and the J segment 6 bases; nucleotides outside the gene matches: 10. CDR3 coding DNA: TGTGCCGGGTGGACTAGCGGGTCTTCGGATACGCAGTATTTT. Its protein is CAGWTSGSSDTQYF.

V usage is TRBV28 and J usage is TRBJ2-7, with 8 bases that match TRBD1. Trimming cost V 3 bases and J 5 bases; bases outside gene matches: 9. Germline CDR1 MDHEN, CDR2 SYDVKM. This CDR3 contains 15 residues. This chain's CDR3 is CASSLEQGGWDEQYF. As DNA, the CDR3 is TGTGCCAGCAGTTTGGAACAGGGGGGTTGGGACGAGCAGTACTTC.

The J gene is TRBJ2-7, the V gene TRBV7-2; 7 bases are a match to TRBD1. V dropped 5 bases and J dropped 2; count of bases not matched to a gene: 9. Germline V CDR1 and CDR2: SGHTA, FQGNSA. The CDR3 consists of 15 residues. This CDR3 is CASSIRQGVTYEQYF. CDR3 sequence (DNA): TGTGCCAGCAGCATCCGGCAGGGGGTAACCTACGAGCAGTACTTC.

This clonotype was recorded a few times. V and J are TRBV5-1 and TRBJ2-1; no reliable D call. This CDR3 has 15 residues. V was shortened by 1 base and J by 4 bases, with 12 bases between the two germline ends. Germline V lookup: CDR1 SGHRS, CDR2 YFSETQ. CDR3 bases: TGCGCCAGCAGCTTGAGTCCCCAGAGTTACAATGAGCAGTTCTTC. It encodes CASSLSPQSYNEQFF.